This T cell receptor beta chain appears in the sequencing data of a study of T cells in Graves' hyperthyroidism and ophthalmopathy. Using RNA transcripts as the source, TCR beta CDR3 regions were amplified. Initially, a first-round RT-PCR of the TCR CDR3 employed the HTBI primer set. TCRdb re-called the multiplex PCR reads with MiXCR, one entry per CDR3 protein. The sample contains more than 350,000 distinct CDR3 sequences, about 14% of which appear only once. Concerning this clonotype: This may arise from a read error, as a much more abundant clone is one base away.

Ophthalmopathy patients had moderate-to-severe active disease, CAS ≥3, NOSPECS ≥4, and disease duration under 3 months. Pregnant or lactating patients were excluded, as were those with uncontrolled infection or other autoimmune disease. Based on clinical symptoms, serum thyroxine and TRAb, thyroid ultrasound and orbital computed tomography, diagnoses were reached. Fresh peripheral blood, more than 8 ml of it, supplied the PBMCs. The sequence derives from a woman aged 25 to 39 with Graves' ophthalmopathy. Sequenced: blood.

The CDR3 DNA follows: TGTGCCAGCAGTGAAGCGTTCCGATTCAAATCACCCCTCCACTTT. As protein: CASSEAFRFKSPLHF. V usage is TRBV6-1 and J usage is TRBJ1-6; no clear D. The V end was cut by 0 bases, the J end by 10 bases, with 13 bases between. The CDR3 has 15 amino acids. Germline V gene sequence: CDR1 MNHNS, CDR2 SASEGT.